This T cell receptor (beta chain) emerged from a study of T cell responses to AZD1222 COVID-19 vaccine. Across the study: Second-dose timings of about 4 or about 12 weeks were pooled. Study findings and constraints: Close to half of spike-specific TCRs reportedly recognize unmutated variant regions. Following two doses of AZD1222, Spike-specific TCR breadth and depth rose. Spike regions recognized by vaccine-associated CD4 TCRs spanned the protein, led by 160-218 and 743-854.

Remarks on this clone: Its antigen remains unidentified.

The V end lost 2 bases, the J end lost 0 bases, and 11 bases lay between the germline ends. Germline V gene data show CDR1 as MNHEY and CDR2 as SVGAGI. The CDR3 is made up of 16 amino acids. Sequencing was performed with immunoSEQ multiplex PCR; in TCRdb, only in-frame clones are kept and a portion is missing. Of fewer than 110,000 clones in the sample, 75% to 95% are singletons; the top ten hold 45%. The sample in question was peripheral blood, obtained on day 0 of AZD1222 vaccination. This rearrangement joins TRBV6-5 to TRBJ1-5; D unresolved. This sequence originates from an adult in good health. The CDR3 reads CASSYKQINSNQPQHF. In DNA form, the CDR3 reads TGTGCCAGCAGTTACAAACAGATTAATAGCAATCAGCCCCAGCATTTT.